This TCR beta chain was recorded in a study of T cell repertoires in cytomegalovirus infection. As to this clonotype: Its antigen remains unknown.

Each CDR3 protein is one row after TCRdb ran MiXCR on the reads. The top ten hold 48% of the sample, which has a few hundred thousand distinct CDR3 sequences, roughly 42% seen once. Deletions cut 1 base from V and 6 bases from J, with 15 bases between. The CDR3 loop spans 15 amino acids. The specimen was cultured PBMCs, collected from culture after CMV antigen stimulation. This receptor was identified in a human donor in good health (CMV status not recorded). Some clones in this sample may be carry-over from other donors' samples. This sequence joins TRBV12-3 or TRBV12-4 and TRBJ1-1; weak D call: TRBD1 (5 bases). This chain's CDR3 is CASSLVKYRGSEAFF. The CDR3 DNA reads as TGTGCCAGCAGTTTAGTGAAGTATAGGGGATCTGAAGCTTTCTTT.